One and the same sample provided the 23 T cell receptor beta chains below, sequenced in a study of identical twins. MiXCR, applied by TCRdb to the 5' RACE reads, yields one record per CDR3 protein. The sample lists some 440,000 distinct CDR3 sequences; approximately 25% were seen once. This sample was shared with a second study, whose subject was T cells expressing NK-cell markers.

Specimen: CD4+ T cells sorted from blood. The receptors originated from a woman between 18 and 30 years old in good health.

The chain recombines TRBV9 with TRBJ2-2; 10 positions match TRBD1. Germline CDR1 is SGDLS and CDR2 is YYNGEE. This CDR3 has 16 residues. Trimming cost V 3 bases and J 4 bases; bases outside gene matches: 6. The CDR3 protein is CASSGPWTGGTGELFF. The CDR3 DNA reads as TGTGCCAGCAGCGGTCCTTGGACAGGGGGCACCGGGGAGCTGTTTTTT.

This chain connects TRBV29-1 to TRBJ2-1, with 9 bases that match TRBD2. V was clipped by 6 bases and J by 4 bases; unmatched bases: 7. CDR1 is SQVTM and CDR2 is ANQGSEA in the germline V gene. The CDR3 is made up of 14 amino acids. CDR3 sequence: CSVQTSGKYNEQFF. The CDR3, as DNA: TGCAGCGTCCAGACTAGCGGAAAATACAATGAGCAGTTCTTC.

This clonotype was observed a single time. V usage is TRBV4-3 and J usage is TRBJ2-7; 7 positions agree with TRBD2. This CDR3 is 16 amino acids long. V was clipped by 1 base and J by 0 bases; unmatched bases: 6. Germline V lookup: CDR1 LGHNA, CDR2 YSLEER. The CDR3 loop is CASSQVGGGSSYEQYF. The CDR3 nucleotides read TGCGCCAGCAGCCAAGTTGGGGGGGGGTCCTCCTACGAGCAGTACTTC.

This sequence joins TRBV15 and TRBJ1-5; TRBD1 is a possible D gene (6 bases). The CDR3 is 13 residues long. The ends were cut back, 1 base at V and 11 bases at J, with 12 bases in the middle. Germline CDR1 LNHNV, CDR2 YYDKDF (reference sequence). In DNA form, the CDR3 reads TGTGCCACCAGCAGAGCCTTAGGGGGTACCCAGCATTTT. The encoded protein is CATSRALGGTQHF. The variable domain in full, with the rest retrieved from reference TRBV15 and TRBJ1-5, is DAMVIQNPRYQVTQFGKPVTLSCSQTLNHNVMYWYQQKSSQAPKLLFHYYDKDFNNEADTPDNFQSRRPNTSFCFLDIRSPGLGDTAMYLCATSRALGGTQHFGDGTRLSIL.

The rearrangement links TRBV24-1 to TRBJ2-1; TRBD1 matches at 9 bases. CDR3 length: 14 residues. Per the germline V gene, CDR1 is KGHDR and CDR2 is SFDVKD. V lost 9 bases and J lost 8; bases outside the gene matches: 10. The CDR3 coding sequence is TGTGCCACCTCTGGGACAGGGAGCGGCGATGAGCAGTTCTTC. Its protein is CATSGTGSGDEQFF.

This chain links TRBV5-5 with TRBJ1-2; 7 nucleotides match TRBD1. V lost 1 base to trimming and J lost 6 bases; unmatched junction nucleotides: 6. This CDR3 has 14 amino acids. The V gene's germline CDR1 is SGHKS and CDR2 YYEKEE (reference sequence). The CDR3 DNA reads as TGTGCCAGCAGCTTGCAAGACAGGGTCCATGGCTACACCTTC. This gives the protein CASSLQDRVHGYTF.

This clonotype was detected only a few times. The chain links TRBV7-2 to TRBJ2-4; tentative D call: TRBD1 (5 bases). V lost 6 bases and J 7 bases, leaving 19 bases between the germline ends. Germline V lookup: CDR1 SGHTA, CDR2 FQGNSA. The CDR3 is made up of 15 amino acids. The CDR3 coding sequence is TGTGCCAGCAGAATAGGGTCAAGTAAGGGGAACATTCAGTACTTC. This gives the protein CASRIGSSKGNIQYF.

This clonotype was observed a few times. The chain combines TRBV20-1 with TRBJ2-3; TRBD2 is a possible D gene (6 bases). Trimming stripped 4 bases from V and 3 bases from J, with 8 bases between. Germline V gene lookup returns CDR1 DFQATT and CDR2 SNEGSKA (reference sequence). The CDR3 is made up of 12 amino acids. CDR3 amino acids: CSAMEGTDTQYF. CDR3 nucleotide sequence: TGCAGTGCTATGGAGGGGACAGATACGCAGTATTTT.

The chain recombines TRBV5-1 with TRBJ2-4; TRBD2 matches 8 bases. This CDR3 spans 16 amino acids. CDR1 and CDR2 (germline): SGHRS, YFSETQ. V lost 2 bases and J lost 0; bases outside the gene matches: 4. The CDR3 loop reads CASSLLADLAKNIQYF. CDR3 in DNA: TGCGCCAGCAGCTTACTAGCGGACTTAGCCAAAAACATTCAGTACTTC.

This clonotype has a handful of counts. This chain joins TRBV30 and TRBJ2-1; weak D call: TRBD2 (6 bases). This CDR3 is 15 amino acids long. V lost 3 bases and J lost 1, with 13 bases in between. Germline CDR1 and CDR2: GTSNPN and SVGIG (reference sequence). The CDR3 region is CAWRGWDSSYNEQFF. The CDR3 coding sequence is TGTGCCTGGAGAGGATGGGACTCATCCTACAATGAGCAGTTCTTC.

DNA for the CDR3: TGTGCCAGCAGTCGAACTAGAAGAGGCACAGATACGCAGTATTTT. Protein product: CASSRTRRGTDTQYF. J is TRBJ2-3 and V is TRBV14; a possible D gene is TRBD2 (5 bases). Per the germline V gene, CDR1 is SGHDN and CDR2 is FVKESK. The V end was cut by 6 bases, the J end by 1 base, with 14 bases between. CDR3 length: 15 amino acids.

The chain is built from TRBV6-5 and TRBJ1-3, with TRBD1 identical over 10 bases. The CDR3 has 16 residues. Trimming at V came to 0 bases and at J to 7 bases, leaving 6 bases not matched to a gene. Germline V gene data show CDR1 as MNHEY and CDR2 as SVGAGI. The DNA for the CDR3 is TGTGCCAGCAGTTACTCGTCCTTGGACAGGGGGAACACCATATATTTT. This translates into CASSYSSLDRGNTIYF.

Details on this clonotype: The junction differs from germline at one of its ends, possibly a read error. The J gene is TRBJ2-1, the V gene TRBV7-9; 8 nucleotides match TRBD2. Germline assignment: CDR1 SEHNR and CDR2 FQNEAQ (reference sequence). The CDR3 is 13 amino acids. As DNA, the CDR3 is TGTGCCAGCAGCCCCACGAAGACTAGCGTTCCGATCTTC. Translation: CASSPTKTSVPIF. Full variable domain (missing parts from reference TRBV7-9 and TRBJ2-1): DTGVSQNPRHKITKRGQNVTFRCDPISEHNRLYWYRQTLGQGPEFLTYFQNEAQLEKSRLLSDRFSAERPKGSFSTLEIQRTEQGDSAMYLCASSPTKTSVPIFGPGTRLTVL.

The V and J genes are TRBV5-1 and TRBJ2-1; maybe TRBD1 (6 bases). V was shortened by 4 bases and J by 0 bases, with 11 bases between the two germline ends. The CDR3 is made up of 15 amino acids. The germline gives CDR1 SGHRS, CDR2 YFSETQ. CDR3 in DNA: TGCGCCAGCAGCGATGACAGGAGCTCCTACAATGAGCAGTTCTTC. It translates to CASSDDRSSYNEQFF.

This sequence joins TRBV6-1 and TRBJ2-1, with 8 positions matching TRBD2. The germline CDR1 and CDR2 sequences are MNHNS and SASEGT. CDR3 length: 13 residues. Trimming removed 8 bases from V and 8 bases from J; junction bases left unmatched: 8. CDR3 sequence (DNA): TGTGCCAGCTCGACTAGCGCAGCCTATGAGCAGTTCTTC. Translating gives CASSTSAAYEQFF.

The CDR3 loop reads CAWRGLGQFSYEQYF. CDR3 in DNA: TGTGCCTGGAGAGGACTGGGACAGTTCTCCTACGAGCAGTACTTC. The chain recombines TRBV30 with TRBJ2-7; 7 positions match TRBD1. This CDR3 is built from 15 residues. V gave up 3 bases and J gave up 0 bases; unmatched junction bases: 8. Per germline, CDR1 GTSNPN and CDR2 SVGIG (reference sequence).

The gene calls are TRBV6-1 and TRBJ1-1; TRBD1 matches at 10 bases. Germline lookup yields CDR1 MNHNS and CDR2 SASEGT. This CDR3 region has 16 residues. V lost 6 bases and J lost 5; bases outside the gene matches: 12. CDR3 residues: CASREPGQGRRTEAFF. The CDR3 DNA sequence: TGTGCCAGCAGGGAACCGGGACAGGGGAGGAGGACTGAAGCTTTCTTT.

This clonotype was seen a handful of times. V usage is TRBV15 and J usage is TRBJ2-5; D is unresolved. Germline-derived CDR1 and CDR2 are LNHNV and YYDKDF (reference sequence). CDR3 length equals 13 residues. V was cut by 0 bases and J by 4 bases, with 6 bases left in between. The CDR3 here is CATSRDLVETQYF. The CDR3, as DNA: TGTGCCACCAGCAGAGATTTAGTAGAGACCCAGTACTTC.

This clonotype has a single count. The conserved phenylalanine or tryptophan normally closing the CDR3 is absent here, so this likely arose from a read error. The gene calls are TRBV5-1 and TRBJ2-1; 8 nucleotides align to TRBD1. Losses at the gene ends were 5 bases for V and 0 bases for J; bases not matched to a gene: 7. From germline, CDR1 is SGHRS and CDR2 YFSETQ. The CDR3 loop spans 16 amino acids. The CDR3 DNA sequence: TGCGCCAGCAGATTTAGGACAGGGCGCTCCTACAATGAGCAGTTCTTA. Protein product: CASRFRTGRSYNEQFL.

This sequence joins TRBV6-6 and TRBJ2-2; D uncertain. The CDR3 spans 13 residues. Looked up from germline, CDR1 is MNHNY and CDR2 is SVGAGI (reference sequence). The V end lost 2 bases, the J end lost 8 bases, and 9 bases lay between the germline ends. CDR3 in DNA: TGTGCCAGCAGTTACATGTCAGCTGGGGAGCTGTTTTTT. It yields the protein CASSYMSAGELFF.

In its sample, this clonotype was seen a few times. J is TRBJ2-3 and V is TRBV20-1; 7 nucleotides align to TRBD2. Germline CDR1 reads DFQATT; CDR2 reads SNEGSKA (reference sequence). Unmatched junction bases numbered 5, after V lost 5 bases and J lost 0 bases. The CDR3 is 14 amino acids. The CDR3 nucleotides read TGCAGTGCTTTGACTAGCCGGAGCACAGATACGCAGTATTTT. This encodes CSALTSRSTDTQYF.

This clonotype was seen a few times. The chain is built from TRBV12-3 or TRBV12-4 and TRBJ2-1; D is undetermined. With 1 base removed from V and 0 bases from J, the gap between germline ends came to 13 bases. The CDR3 runs 17 residues. CDR3 nucleotides: TGTGCCAGCAGTTTAGGTAGAGCCAGGAGCTCCTACAATGAGCAGTTCTTC. Translation gives CASSLGRARSSYNEQFF.

This chain uses TRBV5-6 with TRBJ1-2, with a tentative D call TRBD1 (6 bases). Germline V gene lookup returns CDR1 SGHDT and CDR2 YYEEEE. The CDR3 is made up of 14 amino acids. Trimming removed 0 bases at V and 4 bases at J, with 10 bases between. Here the CDR3 reads CASSLGMDSYGYTF. CDR3 in DNA: TGTGCCAGCAGCTTGGGGATGGACAGCTATGGCTACACCTTC.